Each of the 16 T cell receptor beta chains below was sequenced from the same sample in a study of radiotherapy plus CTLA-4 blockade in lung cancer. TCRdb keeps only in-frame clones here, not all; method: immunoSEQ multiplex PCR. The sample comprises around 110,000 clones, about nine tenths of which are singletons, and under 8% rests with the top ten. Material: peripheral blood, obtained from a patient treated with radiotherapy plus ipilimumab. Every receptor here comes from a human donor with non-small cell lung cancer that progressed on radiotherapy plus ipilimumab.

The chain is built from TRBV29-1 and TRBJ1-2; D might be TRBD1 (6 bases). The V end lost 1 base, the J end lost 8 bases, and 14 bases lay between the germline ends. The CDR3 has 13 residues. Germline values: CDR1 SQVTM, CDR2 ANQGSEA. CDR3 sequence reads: CSVEAWAGDGYTF. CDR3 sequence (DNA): TGCAGCGTTGAAGCTTGGGCAGGGGACGGCTACACCTTC.

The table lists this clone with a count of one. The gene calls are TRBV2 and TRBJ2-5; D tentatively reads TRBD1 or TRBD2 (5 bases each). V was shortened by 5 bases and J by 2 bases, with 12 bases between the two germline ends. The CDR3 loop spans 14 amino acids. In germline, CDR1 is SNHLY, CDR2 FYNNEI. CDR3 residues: CASSWDQAQETQYF. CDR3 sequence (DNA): TGTGCCAGCAGTTGGGACCAGGCTCAAGAGACCCAGTACTTC.

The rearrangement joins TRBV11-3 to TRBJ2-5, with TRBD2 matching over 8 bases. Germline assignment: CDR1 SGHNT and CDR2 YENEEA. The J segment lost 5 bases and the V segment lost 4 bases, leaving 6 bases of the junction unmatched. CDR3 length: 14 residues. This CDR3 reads CASSSGGPGETQYF. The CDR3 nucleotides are TGTGCCAGCAGCTCGGGAGGGCCTGGGGAGACCCAGTACTTC.

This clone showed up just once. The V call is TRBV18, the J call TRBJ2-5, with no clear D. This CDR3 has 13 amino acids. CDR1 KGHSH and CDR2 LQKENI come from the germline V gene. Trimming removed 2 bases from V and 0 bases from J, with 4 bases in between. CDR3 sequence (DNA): TGTGCCAGCTCACCAAGGCACCAAGAGACCCAGTACTTC. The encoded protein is CASSPRHQETQYF.

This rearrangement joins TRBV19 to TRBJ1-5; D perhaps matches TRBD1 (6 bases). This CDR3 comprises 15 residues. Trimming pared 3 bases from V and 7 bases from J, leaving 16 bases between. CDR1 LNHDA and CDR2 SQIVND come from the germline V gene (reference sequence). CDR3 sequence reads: CASSIGPQGRQPQHF. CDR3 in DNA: TGTGCCAGTAGTATTGGTCCCCAGGGGAGGCAGCCCCAGCATTTT.

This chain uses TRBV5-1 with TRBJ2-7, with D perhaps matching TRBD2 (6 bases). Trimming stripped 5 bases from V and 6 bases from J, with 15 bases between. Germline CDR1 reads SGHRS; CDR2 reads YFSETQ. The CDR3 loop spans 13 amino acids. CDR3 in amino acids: CASSHGGGSEQYF. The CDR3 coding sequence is TGCGCCAGCAGTCATGGTGGGGGGTCCGAGCAGTACTTC.

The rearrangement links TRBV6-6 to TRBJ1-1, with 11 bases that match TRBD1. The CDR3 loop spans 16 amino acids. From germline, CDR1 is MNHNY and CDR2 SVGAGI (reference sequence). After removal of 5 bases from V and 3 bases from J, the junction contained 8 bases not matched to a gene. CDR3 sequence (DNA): TGTGCCAGCAGTCAGGGACAGGGGGTGGGGTACACTGAAGCTTTCTTT. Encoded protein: CASSQGQGVGYTEAFF.

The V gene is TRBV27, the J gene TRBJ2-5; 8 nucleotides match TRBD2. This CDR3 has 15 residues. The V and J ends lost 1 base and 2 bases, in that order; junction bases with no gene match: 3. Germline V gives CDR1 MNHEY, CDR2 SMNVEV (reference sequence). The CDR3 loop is CASSLYASGQETQYF. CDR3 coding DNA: TGTGCCAGCAGTTTATATGCTAGCGGGCAAGAGACCCAGTACTTC.

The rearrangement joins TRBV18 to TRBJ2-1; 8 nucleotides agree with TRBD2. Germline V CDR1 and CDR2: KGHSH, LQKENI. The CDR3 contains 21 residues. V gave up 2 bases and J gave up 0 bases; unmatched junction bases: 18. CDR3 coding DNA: TGTGCCAGCTCACCAATTGCAACGGGAGGGCCCTTTTCCAGCTCCTACAATGAGCAGTTCTTC. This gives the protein CASSPIATGGPFSSSYNEQFF.

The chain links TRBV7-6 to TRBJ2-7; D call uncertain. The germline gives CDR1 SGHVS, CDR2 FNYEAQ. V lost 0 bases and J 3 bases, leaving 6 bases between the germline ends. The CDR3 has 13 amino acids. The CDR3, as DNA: TGTGCCAGCAGCTTAGCGCCCGTCTACGAGCAGTACTTC. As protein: CASSLAPVYEQYF.

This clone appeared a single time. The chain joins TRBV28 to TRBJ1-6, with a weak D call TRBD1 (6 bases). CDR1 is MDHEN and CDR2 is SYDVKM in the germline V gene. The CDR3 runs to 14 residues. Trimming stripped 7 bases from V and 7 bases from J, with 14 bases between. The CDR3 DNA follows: TGTGCCAGCAAGCCCTCAGGGGACAATTCACCCCTCCACTTT. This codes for CASKPSGDNSPLHF.

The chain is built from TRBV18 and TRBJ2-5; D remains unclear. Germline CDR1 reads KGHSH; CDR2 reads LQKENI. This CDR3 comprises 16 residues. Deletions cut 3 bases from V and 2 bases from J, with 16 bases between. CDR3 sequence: CASSPLPVRNQETQYF. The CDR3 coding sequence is TGTGCCAGCTCACCCCTTCCTGTGAGGAATCAAGAGACCCAGTACTTC.

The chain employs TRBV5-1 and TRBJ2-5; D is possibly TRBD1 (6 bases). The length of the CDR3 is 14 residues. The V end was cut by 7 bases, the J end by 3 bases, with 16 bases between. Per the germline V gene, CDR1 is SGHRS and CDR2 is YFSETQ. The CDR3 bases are TGCGCCAGCCGAAGACAGGTCGTGGAAGAGACCCAGTACTTC. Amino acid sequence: CASRRQVVEETQYF. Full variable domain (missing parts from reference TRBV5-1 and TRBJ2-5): KAGVTQTPRYLIKTRGQQVTLSCSPISGHRSVSWYQQTPGQGLQFLFEYFSETQRNKGNFPGRFSGRQFSNSRSEMNVSTLELGDSALYLCASRRQVVEETQYFGPGTRLLVL.

Here the CDR3 reads CASRGSFGTPNTGELFF. The DNA of the CDR3 is TGTGCCAGCAGGGGGTCGTTCGGGACACCGAACACCGGGGAGCTGTTTTTT. The V gene is TRBV25-1, the J gene TRBJ2-2, with D possibly TRBD1 on 6 matching bases. Trimming pared 6 bases from V and 0 bases from J, leaving 17 bases between. Germline V gene data show CDR1 as MGHDK and CDR2 as SYGVNS. The CDR3 has 17 amino acids.

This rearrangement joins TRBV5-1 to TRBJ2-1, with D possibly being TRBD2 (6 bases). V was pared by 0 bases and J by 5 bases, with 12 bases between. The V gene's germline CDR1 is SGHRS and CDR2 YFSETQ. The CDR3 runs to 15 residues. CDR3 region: CASSLALASDNEQFF. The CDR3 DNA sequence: TGCGCCAGCAGCTTGGCCTTGGCTAGCGACAATGAGCAGTTCTTC.

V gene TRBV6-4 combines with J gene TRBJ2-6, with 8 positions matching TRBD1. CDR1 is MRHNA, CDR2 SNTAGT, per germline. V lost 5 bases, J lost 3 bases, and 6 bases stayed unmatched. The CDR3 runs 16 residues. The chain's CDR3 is CASSKTGVFGANVLTF. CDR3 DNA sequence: TGTGCCAGCAGTAAGACAGGGGTCTTTGGGGCCAACGTCCTGACTTTC.